A selection of T cell receptor beta chains follows, all from one sample in a study of cytomegalovirus exposure and HLA in healthy donors. The table came from immunoSEQ multiplex PCR; TCRdb's copy has only in-frame clones and leaves some out. Of roughly 130,000 clones in the sample, approximately 68% were seen once. Sequencing used PBMCs. These receptors were collected from a man younger than 45 in good health and CMV-seropositive. CDR3s include the opening cysteine and the closing phenylalanine or tryptophan. The D gene is left open where the match is weak. Size is omitted from some rows. Given values are once, few, many or a class for expanded clones.

clone_size | j_call | d_call | v_call | cdr3_aa | cdr3_nt
- | TRBJ2-2 | - | TRBV19 | CASSMRSFPSEWLFF | TGTGCCAGTAGTATGAGGTCCTTTCCTTCGGAGTGGCTGTTTTTT
- | TRBJ1-6 | - | TRBV5-1 | CASSFQRDSPLHF | TGCGCCAGCAGCTTTCAGAGGGATTCACCCCTCCACTTT
few | TRBJ1-1 | - | TRBV12-2 | CASRSIQGVNTEAFF | TGTGCAAGTCGCTCAATACAGGGGGTGAACACTGAAGCTTTCTTT
- | TRBJ1-1 | TRBD1 | TRBV2 | CASRAQGATEAFF | TGTGCCAGCAGAGCACAGGGGGCGACGGAAGCTTTCTTT
- | TRBJ2-1 | TRBD2 | TRBV10-1 | CASSESLAGAKQFF | TGCGCCAGCAGTGAGTCCCTAGCGGGAGCGAAGCAGTTCTTC
- | TRBJ2-5 | TRBD1 | TRBV5-1 | CASSLEFQGAVTQYF | TGCGCCAGCAGCTTGGAATTTCAGGGGGCCGTGACCCAGTACTTC
- | TRBJ2-2 | - | TRBV11-2 | CASSTIQNTGELFF | TGTGCCAGCAGCACAATTCAGAACACCGGGGAGCTGTTTTTT
- | TRBJ2-7 | TRBD1 | TRBV5-3 | CARSLRVQGAVEQYF | TGTGCCAGAAGCTTAAGAGTACAGGGGGCGGTCGAGCAGTACTTC
- | TRBJ2-7 | TRBD1 | TRBV5-5 | CASSWDRSYEQYF | TGTGCCAGCAGCTGGGACAGGAGCTACGAGCAGTACTTC
- | TRBJ2-2 | TRBD1 | TRBV2 | CASKRQGADTGELFF | TGTGCCAGTAAACGACAGGGGGCGGACACCGGGGAGCTGTTTTTT
- | TRBJ2-2 | TRBD2 | TRBV7-3 | CASSRKSAAREVNTGELFF | TGTGCCAGCAGCCGAAAAAGCGCCGCGCGGGAGGTTAACACCGGGGAGCTGTTTTTT
- | TRBJ1-2 | TRBD1 | TRBV5-4 | CASSLWDSPNYGYTF | TGTGCCAGCAGCTTGTGGGACAGCCCTAACTATGGCTACACCTTC
- | TRBJ2-5 | TRBD2 | TRBV7-3 | CASSPGRASSIETQYF | TGTGCCAGCAGCCCCGGGAGGGCTAGCTCTATAGAGACCCAGTACTTC
- | TRBJ1-2 | TRBD1 | TRBV6-1 | CASSVDRVHYGYTF | TGTGCCAGCAGTGTGGACAGGGTACACTATGGCTACACCTTC
- | TRBJ2-2 | - | TRBV7-2 | CASSFPLPGELFF | TGTGCCAGCAGCTTCCCACTTCCCGGGGAGCTGTTTTTT
- | TRBJ2-1 | TRBD2 | TRBV6-4 | CASSESTGGGYNEQFF | TGTGCCAGCAGTGAATCTACGGGAGGGGGGTACAATGAGCAGTTCTTC
- | TRBJ1-1 | TRBD1 | TRBV9 | CASSVMTGRTEAFF | TGTGCCAGCAGCGTGATGACAGGGCGGACTGAAGCTTTCTTT
- | TRBJ1-1 | - | TRBV7-9 | CASSWGGYTEAFF | TGTGCCAGCAGCTGGGGGGGATACACTGAAGCTTTCTTT
- | TRBJ2-5 | - | TRBV7-9 | CASSLYRRGETQYF | TGTGCCAGCAGCTTATACAGGCGGGGAGAGACCCAGTACTTC
- | TRBJ2-1 | - | TRBV4-2 | CASSQPYDTTYNEQFF | TGTGCCAGCAGCCAACCTTATGACACAACCTACAATGAGCAGTTCTTC
- | TRBJ1-1 | - | TRBV7-8 | CASSLGGGTEAFF | TGTGCCAGCAGCTTAGGAGGGGGCACTGAAGCTTTCTTT
- | TRBJ2-7 | TRBD2 | TRBV29-1 | CSVDKGAGGYEQYF | TGCAGCGTGGACAAGGGAGCGGGAGGTTACGAGCAGTACTTC
- | TRBJ1-2 | - | TRBV5-1 | CASSRENIVGRNPRYGYTF | TGCGCCAGCAGTCGGGAGAACATTGTGGGAAGAAACCCGAGGTATGGCTACACCTTC
- | TRBJ2-1 | TRBD2 | TRBV7-9 | CAIIAGGPYNEQFF | TGTGCCATCATAGCGGGAGGGCCCTACAATGAGCAGTTCTTC
- | TRBJ1-1 | - | TRBV2 | CASTPTDTEAFF | TGTGCCAGCACCCCTACAGACACTGAAGCTTTCTTT
- | TRBJ2-2 | - | TRBV18 | CASSPSPANTGELFF | TGTGCCAGCTCACCATCCCCAGCGAACACCGGGGAGCTGTTTTTT
- | TRBJ1-5 | TRBD1 | TRBV28 | CASSPGQGNQPQHF | TGTGCCAGCAGTCCTGGACAGGGCAATCAGCCCCAGCATTTT
- | TRBJ1-2 | TRBD1 | TRBV29-1 | CSVGRGGGMDYGYTF | TGCAGCGTTGGGCGTGGAGGGGGCATGGACTATGGCTACACCTTC
- | TRBJ2-1 | - | TRBV13 | CASSLDFVGSRNEQFF | TGTGCCAGCAGCTTAGACTTTGTCGGGTCAAGGAATGAGCAGTTCTTC
- | TRBJ2-7 | TRBD2 | TRBV13 | CASSGTSGKDYEQYF | TGTGCCAGCAGTGGGACTAGCGGGAAGGACTACGAGCAGTACTTC
once | TRBJ1-1 | TRBD1 | TRBV5-5 | CASSEGGTGWNTEAFF | TGTGCCAGCAGCGAAGGGGGGACAGGGTGGAACACTGAAGCTTTCTTT
- | TRBJ2-2 | TRBD2 | TRBV29-1 | CSARTSADTGELFF | TGCAGCGCTAGGACTAGCGCCGACACCGGGGAGCTGTTTTTT
- | TRBJ2-7 | - | TRBV15 | CATSRVDAASSYEQYF | TGTGCCACCAGCAGAGTAGACGCAGCGAGCTCCTACGAGCAGTACTTC
few | TRBJ2-1 | TRBD1 | TRBV2 | CASSDGTGGNEQFF | TGTGCCAGCAGTGACGGGACAGGGGGCAATGAGCAGTTCTTC
few | TRBJ2-3 | TRBD1 | TRBV5-1 | CASSLGQGASFTDTQYF | TGCGCCAGCAGCTTGGGACAGGGGGCGTCCTTTACAGATACGCAGTATTTT
- | TRBJ2-7 | - | TRBV7-9 | CASSLAAAYEQYF | TGTGCCAGCAGCTTAGCGGCAGCCTACGAGCAGTACTTC
- | TRBJ1-5 | TRBD1 | TRBV7-9 | CASSRGGQGGQPQHF | TGTGCCAGCAGCCGCGGGGGACAGGGGGGTCAGCCCCAGCATTTT
- | TRBJ2-2 | - | TRBV12-5 | CASGFVAGTGELFF | TGTGCTAGTGGTTTTGTGGCGGGCACCGGGGAGCTGTTTTTT
- | TRBJ2-2 | - | TRBV27 | CASSLHSMDSNTGELFF | TGTGCCAGCAGTCTACATTCGATGGACTCAAACACCGGGGAGCTGTTTTTT
- | TRBJ1-2 | TRBD1 | TRBV15 | CATSDIYRGRVDGYTF | TGTGCCACCAGCGACATTTACAGGGGAAGGGTTGATGGCTACACCTTC
once | TRBJ2-7 | - | TRBV5-6 | CASSLRSTFYEQYF | TGTGCCAGCAGCTTGCGTTCCACTTTTTACGAGCAGTACTTC
- | TRBJ1-1 | - | TRBV18 | CASSPPSRGETEAFF | TGTGCCAGCTCACCACCATCCAGGGGAGAAACTGAAGCTTTCTTT
few | TRBJ2-6 | - | TRBV27 | CASSFLRDKLGANVLTF | TGTGCCAGCAGTTTTTTGCGGGATAAACTTGGGGCCAACGTCCTGACTTTC
- | TRBJ2-3 | - | TRBV7-3 | CASSLMAGFTDTQYF | TGTGCCAGCAGCTTAATGGCGGGATTCACAGATACGCAGTATTTT
- | TRBJ1-1 | - | TRBV6-6 | CASSPSGEAFF | TGTGCCAGCAGTCCGAGCGGAGAAGCTTTCTTT
- | TRBJ2-5 | TRBD2 | TRBV10-2 | CASRPGTSSETQYF | TGCGCCAGCAGACCCGGGACTAGCTCAGAGACCCAGTACTTC